This TCR beta chain was retrieved from a study of siplizumab effects on memory and regulatory T cells. Germline V gene data show CDR1 as SGHRS and CDR2 as YFSETQ. The V and J ends lost 1 base and 3 bases respectively, with 14 bases between them. The CDR3 runs to 16 residues. As to this clone: What it binds is unknown.

Approximately 98,000 TCR templates per sample were assayed. Using immunoSEQ multiplex PCR, the repertoire was profiled, and TCRdb retains in-frame clones only, with some absent. The table has roughly 26,000 clones, 70% to 85% seen once. Sequencing was performed on unstimulated naive, memory, effector memory and TEMRA subsets derived from a few donor pairs. Findings and limits, study-wide: Assignment of a naive or memory phenotype failed for roughly 80-97% of the proliferating CD4+ or CD8+ clones.

The TCR sequence derives from a human donor in good health. The sequenced material came from memory CD4+ T cells sorted from blood. The chain carries TRBV5-1 and TRBJ2-1; D assignment may be TRBD1 or TRBD2 (6 bases each). The CDR3 loop is CASSLYAGGHYNEQFF. Here the CDR3 DNA reads TGCGCCAGCAGCTTGTACGCCGGGGGCCACTACAATGAGCAGTTCTTC. Based on the CDR3 plus reference TRBV5-1 and TRBJ2-1, the full variable domain is KAGVTQTPRYLIKTRGQQVTLSCSPISGHRSVSWYQQTPGQGLQFLFEYFSETQRNKGNFPGRFSGRQFSNSRSEMNVSTLELGDSALYLCASSLYAGGHYNEQFFGPGTRLTVL.